This T cell receptor (beta chain) was recorded in a study of shared clonotypes between healthy human individuals. Study results and limitations: Generally, estimated richness proved larger in naive subsets than it did in memory subsets. Lower generation probabilities were found for non-shared clonotypes than for those shared by all four donors.

An assay was performed, and its level was deep. Assay: immunoSEQ multiplex PCR; the TCRdb copy retains only in-frame clones and omits some. Altogether some 900,000 clones are present, 76% being singletons, with the ten largest covering around 1.5%. Per germline, CDR1 MGHRA and CDR2 YSYEKL. CDR3 length equals 15 residues. Trimming removed 2 bases from V and 5 bases from J, with 13 bases in between. Notes on this clone: Antigen unknown.

Material for sequencing was memory CD4+ T cells sorted from blood. Subset noted: CD45RA-negative fraction. The clonotype was recovered from a man between 18 and 35 years old in good health. This rearrangement joins TRBV4-1 to TRBJ2-1, with D uncertain. CDR3 bases: TGCGCCAGCAGCCAATTACGCCAGGCCCACAATGAGCAGTTCTTC. It encodes CASSQLRQAHNEQFF.